The 24 T cell receptor beta chains given below trace back to one sample, sequenced in a study of blood T cell repertoires in COVID-19. The protocol was immunoSEQ multiplex PCR, while the TCRdb copy is restricted to in-frame clones and leaves out a portion. This table has over 80,000 clones, around 87% appearing once. The sequencing input was peripheral blood. The receptors here all came from a human donor in a cohort sampled during active COVID-19.

The J gene is TRBJ2-1, the V gene TRBV7-2; D possibly corresponds to TRBD2 (6 bases). V was cut by 7 bases and J by 0 bases, with 13 bases left in between. Germline lookup yields CDR1 SGHTA and CDR2 FQGNSA. The CDR3 runs to 15 residues. CDR3 region: CASTKEGSSYNEQFF. The CDR3 DNA reads TGTGCCAGCACCAAGGAGGGAAGCTCCTACAATGAGCAGTTCTTC. Complete variable domain (other parts from reference TRBV7-2 and TRBJ2-1): GAGVSQSPSNKVTEKGKDVELRCDPISGHTALYWYRQSLGQGLEFLIYFQGNSAPDKSGLPSDRFSAERTGGSVSTLTIQRTQQEDSAVYLCASTKEGSSYNEQFFGPGTRLTVL.

The CDR3 nucleotides read TGCAGTGCTAGACCACAAGAGACCCAGTACTTC. Protein sequence: CSARPQETQYF. J is TRBJ2-5 and V is TRBV20-1; no firm D call. Germline lookup yields CDR1 DFQATT and CDR2 SNEGSKA (reference sequence). V lost 2 bases and J lost 2, with 3 bases in between. The CDR3 is 11 amino acids.

The chain joins TRBV3-1 (or the pseudogene TRBV3-2) to TRBJ1-2, with 9 bases matching TRBD1. CDR1 and CDR2 from the germline V gene are LGHDT and YNNKEL (reference sequence). The CDR3 length is 18 residues. V shed 2 bases, J shed 4 bases, and the junction held 14 bases outside the gene matches. CDR3 DNA: TGTGCCAGCAGCCAACGGGGGGCGGACAGGGGTGGTATCTATGGCTACACCTTC. This gives the protein CASSQRGADRGGIYGYTF.

The chain links TRBV12-3 or TRBV12-4 to TRBJ1-2, with D unclear. The ends were cut back, 4 bases at V and 3 bases at J, with 9 bases in the middle. This CDR3 is 13 amino acids long. The CDR3: CASSSPGDYGYTF. CDR3 in DNA: TGTGCCAGCAGTTCTCCGGGAGACTATGGCTACACCTTC.

This clone was seen only once. J is TRBJ2-7 and V is TRBV6-7; D is unresolved. TRBV6-7 belongs to the ORF category, with a function that is uncertain. There are 14 residues in the CDR3. V was shortened by 4 bases and J by 1 base, with 11 bases between the two germline ends. The CDR3 DNA reads as TGTGCCAGCAGTTTGGCGGATAAATCCTACGAGCAGTACTTC. It specifies CASSLADKSYEQYF.

The rearrangement joins TRBV5-4 to TRBJ2-5; 16 nucleotides agree with TRBD2. The V gene's germline CDR1 is SGHNT and CDR2 YYREEE (reference sequence). Germline trimming cut 4 bases from V and 4 bases from J; bases unmatched to any gene: 10. This CDR3 has 18 residues. The CDR3 DNA is TGTGCCAGCAGCGCTGGGACTAGCGGGAGGGCCGAGGGAGAGACCCAGTACTTC. It yields the protein CASSAGTSGRAEGETQYF.

This rearrangement joins TRBV28 to TRBJ2-1, with D perhaps matching TRBD1 (6 bases). Germline V gene data show CDR1 as MDHEN and CDR2 as SYDVKM. V was clipped by 7 bases and J by 0 bases, with 16 bases between them. This CDR3 is built from 16 residues. DNA for the CDR3: TGTGCCAGCACTCTCTGGGGGCAGGCCTCCTACAATGAGCAGTTCTTC. Its protein is CASTLWGQASYNEQFF.

This rearrangement joins TRBV5-6 to TRBJ2-7, with TRBD2 matching over 9 bases. The CDR3 runs to 17 residues. Germline V gives CDR1 SGHDT, CDR2 YYEEEE. With 0 bases clipped from V and 4 bases from J, the junction kept 11 bases outside the gene matches. The CDR3, as DNA: TGTGCCAGCAGCTTGGCCCGGGCGAGCGGGAGGACGTACGAGCAGTACTTC. Residues: CASSLARASGRTYEQYF. The whole variable domain, filled in from reference TRBV5-6 and TRBJ2-7, reads DAGVTQSPTHLIKTRGQQVTLRCSPKSGHDTVSWYQQALGQGPQFIFQYYEEEERQRGNFPDRFSGHQFPNYSSELNVNALLLGDSALYLCASSLARASGRTYEQYFGPGTRLTVT.

J is TRBJ2-1 and V is TRBV5-1, with TRBD1 as a possible D gene (6 bases). The CDR3 totals 12 residues. Trimming pared 2 bases from V and 7 bases from J, leaving 7 bases between. Per the germline V gene, CDR1 is SGHRS and CDR2 is YFSETQ. The CDR3 DNA is TGCGCCAGCAGCTTACAGGGAAATGAGCAGTTCTTC. It specifies CASSLQGNEQFF.

This rearrangement joins TRBV12-3 or TRBV12-4 to TRBJ2-7; D not certain. There are 11 residues in the CDR3. The V and J ends lost 3 bases and 3 bases respectively, with 3 bases between them. The CDR3 DNA is TGTGCCAGCAGTTTCGGCTACGAGCAGTACTTC. It yields the protein CASSFGYEQYF.

The rearrangement joins TRBV3-1 (or the pseudogene TRBV3-2) to TRBJ2-3; TRBD2 matches at 7 bases. V lost 3 bases, J lost 4 bases, and 4 bases stayed unmatched. CDR3 length: 14 amino acids. Looked up from germline, CDR1 is LGHDT and CDR2 is YNNKEL (reference sequence). The CDR3 sequence: CASSHGGSADTQYF. In DNA form, the CDR3 reads TGTGCCAGCAGCCACGGGGGGAGCGCAGATACGCAGTATTTT.

This clone turned up a few times. The chain has TRBV11-2 and TRBJ2-7; TRBD1 aligns across 9 bases. Trimming at V came to 5 bases and at J to 5 bases, leaving 4 bases not matched to a gene. The length of the CDR3 is 13 residues. Germline-derived CDR1 and CDR2 are SGHAT and FQNNGV. CDR3 coding DNA: TGTGCCAGCAGCCGGGACAGGGCCAACGAGCAGTACTTC. This translates into CASSRDRANEQYF.

This clone was seen a handful of times. The chain couples TRBV15 to TRBJ1-1; no reliable D call. The CDR3 sequence is 10 residues long. Germline-derived CDR1 and CDR2 are LNHNV and YYDKDF (reference sequence). The chain's CDR3 is CAVSDTEAFF. DNA of the CDR3: TGTGCGGTTTCGGACACTGAAGCTTTCTTT.

The chain carries TRBV2 and TRBJ2-6, with TRBD1 identical over 8 bases. The CDR3 contains 16 residues. Germline V gives CDR1 SNHLY, CDR2 FYNNEI. J gave up 0 bases and V 4 bases, and 2 bases lay outside the gene matches. The CDR3 loop is CASSGDRNSGANVLTF. Here the CDR3 DNA reads TGTGCCAGCAGTGGGGACAGGAACTCTGGGGCCAACGTCCTGACTTTC. Filled out from reference TRBV2 and TRBJ2-6, the complete variable domain reads EPEVTQTPSHQVTQMGQEVILRCVPISNHLYFYWYRQILGQKVEFLVSFYNNEISEKSEIFDDQFSVERPDGSNFTLKIRSTKLEDSAMYFCASSGDRNSGANVLTFGAGSRLTVL.

The rearrangement uses TRBV2 and TRBJ1-2, with 8 bases lining up with TRBD1. Trimming at V came to 7 bases and at J to 3 bases, leaving 4 bases not matched to a gene. Germline-derived CDR1 and CDR2 are SNHLY and FYNNEI. The CDR3 is made up of 13 amino acids. The CDR3 sequence: CASIGQGYYGYTF. In DNA, the CDR3 is TGTGCCAGCATAGGACAGGGCTACTATGGCTACACCTTC.

V and J are TRBV18 and TRBJ2-1; a possible D gene is TRBD1 (6 bases). V dropped 6 bases and J dropped 4 bases, with 19 bases sitting between them. Germline CDR1 and CDR2: KGHSH and LQKENI. This CDR3 is built from 16 residues. CDR3 sequence: CASSRWDTLGYNEQFF. In DNA, the CDR3 is TGTGCCAGCTCTCGCTGGGACACTCTGGGGTACAATGAGCAGTTCTTC.

This clone has a single count. V gene TRBV28 combines with J gene TRBJ2-7; 11 bases align to TRBD2. J gave up 2 bases and V 2 bases, and 5 bases lay outside the gene matches. The CDR3 contains 16 residues. Germline CDR1 is MDHEN and CDR2 is SYDVKM. The chain's CDR3 is CASSLITSGSPYEQYF. The CDR3 DNA reads as TGTGCCAGCAGTTTAATAACTAGCGGGAGTCCCTACGAGCAGTACTTC.

V and J are TRBV15 and TRBJ2-2, with D possibly being TRBD2 (5 bases). Trimming took 0 bases from V and 6 from J, leaving 11 bases between them. CDR1 and CDR2 from the germline V gene are LNHNV and YYDKDF (reference sequence). The CDR3 length is 15 residues. CDR3 loop: CATSREAVVAGELFF. The CDR3 DNA follows: TGTGCCACCAGCAGAGAAGCGGTGGTGGCCGGGGAGCTGTTTTTT.

The chain couples TRBV10-3 to TRBJ2-3; the match to TRBD2 covers 11 bases. CDR1 and CDR2 from the germline V gene are ENHRY and SYGVKD. The CDR3 is made up of 18 amino acids. The V segment lost 0 bases and the J segment 2 bases; nucleotides outside the gene matches: 7. The CDR3 nucleotides are TGTGCCATCAGTGAGTCGGGACTAGCGGACTTAGCCACAGATACGCAGTATTTT. Encoded protein: CAISESGLADLATDTQYF.

The chain couples TRBV12-5 to TRBJ1-1; D remains ambiguous. The CDR3 sequence is 12 residues long. The germline V gene encodes CDR1 LGHNT and CDR2 FRNRAP. Between the trimmed V and J ends, which lost 4 bases and 8 bases, there was a span of 11 bases. CDR3 protein: CASGSEGREAFF. For the CDR3, the DNA is TGTGCTAGTGGTTCGGAAGGCAGGGAAGCTTTCTTT.

The DNA for the CDR3 is TGTGCCAGCAGCCCCCTGGGAGGGTGGCAAGAGACCCAGTACTTC. It translates to CASSPLGGWQETQYF. The genes are TRBV5-5 and TRBJ2-5; 7 bases map to TRBD2. The V gene end was trimmed by 4 bases and the J gene end by 2 bases; junction bases not matched to a gene: 8. The CDR3 totals 15 residues. Germline V gene lookup returns CDR1 SGHKS and CDR2 YYEKEE (reference sequence).

The chain uses TRBV7-3 and TRBJ2-3; 7 bases align to TRBD2. The CDR3 covers 15 residues. CDR1 is SGHTA and CDR2 is FQGTGA in the germline V gene. The ends lost 2 bases at V and 0 bases at J; junction bases unmatched: 2. CDR3 protein: CASSLQAGSTDTQYF. As DNA, the CDR3 is TGTGCCAGCAGCTTACAAGCGGGAAGCACAGATACGCAGTATTTT.

The chain has TRBV5-1 and TRBJ2-3, with 7 bases identical to TRBD1. Unmatched junction bases numbered 3, after V lost 5 bases and J lost 0 bases. CDR3 length: 14 residues. The germline gives CDR1 SGHRS, CDR2 YFSETQ. DNA of the CDR3: TGCGCCAGCAGTGGACAGGCTAGCACAGATACGCAGTATTTT. Its protein is CASSGQASTDTQYF. Looking up the rest from reference TRBV5-1 and TRBJ2-3 gives the full variable domain: KAGVTQTPRYLIKTRGQQVTLSCSPISGHRSVSWYQQTPGQGLQFLFEYFSETQRNKGNFPGRFSGRQFSNSRSEMNVSTLELGDSALYLCASSGQASTDTQYFGPGTRLTVL.

The gene calls are TRBV2 and TRBJ1-1; D ambiguous. CDR1 is SNHLY and CDR2 is FYNNEI in the germline V gene. The CDR3 runs to 13 residues. Trimming removed 4 bases at V and 5 bases at J, with 11 bases between. CDR3 sequence (DNA): TGTGCCAGCAGTGTAACGGACTGGACTGAAGCTTTCTTT. Its translation is CASSVTDWTEAFF.